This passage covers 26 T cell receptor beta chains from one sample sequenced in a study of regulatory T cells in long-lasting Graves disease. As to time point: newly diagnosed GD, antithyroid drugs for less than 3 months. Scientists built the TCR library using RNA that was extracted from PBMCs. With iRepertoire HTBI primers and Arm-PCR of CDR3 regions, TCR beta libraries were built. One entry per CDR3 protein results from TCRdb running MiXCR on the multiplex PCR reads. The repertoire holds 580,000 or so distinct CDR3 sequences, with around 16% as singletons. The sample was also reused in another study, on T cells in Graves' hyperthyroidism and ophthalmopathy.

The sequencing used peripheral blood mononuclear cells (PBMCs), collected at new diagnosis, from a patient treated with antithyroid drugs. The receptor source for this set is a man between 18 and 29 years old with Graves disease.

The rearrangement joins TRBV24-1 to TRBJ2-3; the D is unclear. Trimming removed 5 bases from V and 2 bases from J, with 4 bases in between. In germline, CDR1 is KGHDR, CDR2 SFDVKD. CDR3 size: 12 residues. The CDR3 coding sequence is TGTGCCACCAGTGGACCCACAGATACGCAGTATTTT. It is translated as CATSGPTDTQYF.

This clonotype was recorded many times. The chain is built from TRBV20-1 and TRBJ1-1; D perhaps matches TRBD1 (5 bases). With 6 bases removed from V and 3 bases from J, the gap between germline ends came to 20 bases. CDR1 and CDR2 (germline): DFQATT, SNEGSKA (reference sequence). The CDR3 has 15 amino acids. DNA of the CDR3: TGCAGTGCCCACCCCCGGGACTCATGGGACACTGAAGCTTTCTTT. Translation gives CSAHPRDSWDTEAFF.

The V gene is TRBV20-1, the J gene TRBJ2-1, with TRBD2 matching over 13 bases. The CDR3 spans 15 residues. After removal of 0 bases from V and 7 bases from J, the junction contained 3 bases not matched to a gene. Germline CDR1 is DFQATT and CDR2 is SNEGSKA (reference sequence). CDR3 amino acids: CSARDGLAGVNEQFF. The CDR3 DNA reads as TGCAGTGCTAGAGACGGACTAGCGGGAGTTAATGAGCAGTTCTTC.

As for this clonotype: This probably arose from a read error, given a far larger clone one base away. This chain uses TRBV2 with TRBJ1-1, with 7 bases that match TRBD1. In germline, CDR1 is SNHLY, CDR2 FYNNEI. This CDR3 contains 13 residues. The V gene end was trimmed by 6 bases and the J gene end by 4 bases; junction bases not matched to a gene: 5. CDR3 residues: CASSTQGGTEAFF. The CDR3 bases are TGTGCCAGCAGCACTCAGGGGGGCACTGAAGCTTTCTTT.

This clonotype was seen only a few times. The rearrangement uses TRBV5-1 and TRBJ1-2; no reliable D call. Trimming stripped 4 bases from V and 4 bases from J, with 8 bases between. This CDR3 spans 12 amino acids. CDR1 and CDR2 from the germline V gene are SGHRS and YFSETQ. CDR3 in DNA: TGCGCCAGCAGCGTTGACACCTATGGCTACACCTTC. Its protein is CASSVDTYGYTF.

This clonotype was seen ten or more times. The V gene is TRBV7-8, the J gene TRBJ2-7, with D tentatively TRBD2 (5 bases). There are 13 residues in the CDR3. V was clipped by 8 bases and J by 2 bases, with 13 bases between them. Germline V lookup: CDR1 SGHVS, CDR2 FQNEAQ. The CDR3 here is CASSSEGPYEQYF. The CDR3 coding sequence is TGTGCCAGCTCCTCCGAGGGCCCCTACGAGCAGTACTTC.

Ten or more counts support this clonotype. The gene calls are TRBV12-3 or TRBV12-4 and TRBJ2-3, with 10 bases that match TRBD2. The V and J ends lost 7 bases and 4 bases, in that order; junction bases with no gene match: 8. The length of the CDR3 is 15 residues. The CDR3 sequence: CASTPSGSRADTQYF. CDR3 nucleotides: TGTGCCAGCACTCCTAGCGGGAGTCGGGCAGATACGCAGTATTTT.

The DNA of the CDR3 is TGTGCCAGCAGTTACTCGACAGGACTATGGCCCGGGGAGCTGTTTTTT. Translated, it gives CASSYSTGLWPGELFF. The chain links TRBV6-2 or TRBV6-3 to TRBJ2-2; D may match TRBD1 or TRBD2 (6 bases each). Germline CDR1 and CDR2: MNHEY and SVGEGT. This CDR3 region has 16 residues. V gave up 0 bases and J gave up 6 bases, with 14 bases separating them.

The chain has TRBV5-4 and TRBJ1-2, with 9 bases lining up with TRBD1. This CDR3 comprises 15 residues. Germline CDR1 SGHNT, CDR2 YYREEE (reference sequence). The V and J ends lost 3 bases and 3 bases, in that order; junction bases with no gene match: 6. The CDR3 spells CASSSRTGAYYGYTF. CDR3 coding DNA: TGTGCCAGCAGCTCGAGGACAGGGGCCTACTATGGCTACACCTTC.

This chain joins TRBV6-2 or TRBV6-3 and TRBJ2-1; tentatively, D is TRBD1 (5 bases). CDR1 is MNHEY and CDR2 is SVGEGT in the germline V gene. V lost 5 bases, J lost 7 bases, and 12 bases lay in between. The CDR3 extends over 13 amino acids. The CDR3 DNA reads TGTGCCAGCAGTCCTGAAAGGGGAAATGAGCAGTTCTTC. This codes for CASSPERGNEQFF.

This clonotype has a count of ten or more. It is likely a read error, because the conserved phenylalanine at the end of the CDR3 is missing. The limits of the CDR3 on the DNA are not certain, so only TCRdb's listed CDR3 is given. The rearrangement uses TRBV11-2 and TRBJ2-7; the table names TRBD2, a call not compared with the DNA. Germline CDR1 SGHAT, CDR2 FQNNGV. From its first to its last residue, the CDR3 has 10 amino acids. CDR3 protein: CASSLGGRGI.

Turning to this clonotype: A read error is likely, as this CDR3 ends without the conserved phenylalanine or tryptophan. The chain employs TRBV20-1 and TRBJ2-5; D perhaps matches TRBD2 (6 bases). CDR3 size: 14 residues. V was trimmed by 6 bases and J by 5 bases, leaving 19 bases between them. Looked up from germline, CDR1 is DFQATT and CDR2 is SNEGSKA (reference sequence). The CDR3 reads CSAQGGQAGETQYL. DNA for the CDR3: TGCAGTGCCCAGGGAGGCCAAGCCGGGGAGACCCAGTACCTC.

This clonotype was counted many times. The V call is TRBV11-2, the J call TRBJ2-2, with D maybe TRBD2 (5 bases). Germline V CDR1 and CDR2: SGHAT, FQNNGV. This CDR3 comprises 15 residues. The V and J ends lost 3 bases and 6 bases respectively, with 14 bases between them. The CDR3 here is CASSFSTTGAGELFF. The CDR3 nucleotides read TGTGCCAGCAGCTTTTCTACTACCGGGGCCGGGGAGCTGTTTTTT.

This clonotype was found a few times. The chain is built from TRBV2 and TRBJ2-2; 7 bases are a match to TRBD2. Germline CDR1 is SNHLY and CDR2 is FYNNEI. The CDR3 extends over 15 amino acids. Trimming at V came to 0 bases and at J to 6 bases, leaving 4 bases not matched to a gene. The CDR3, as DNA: TGTGCCAGCAGTGAAGCGGGGGGGTGGCCCGGGGAGCTGTTTTTT. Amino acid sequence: CASSEAGGWPGELFF.

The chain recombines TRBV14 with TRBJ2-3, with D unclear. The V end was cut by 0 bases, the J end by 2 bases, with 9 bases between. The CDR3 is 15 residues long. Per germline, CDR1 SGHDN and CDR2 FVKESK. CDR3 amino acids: CASSQDLGITDTQYF. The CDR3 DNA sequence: TGTGCCAGCAGCCAAGATCTAGGGATCACAGATACGCAGTATTTT.

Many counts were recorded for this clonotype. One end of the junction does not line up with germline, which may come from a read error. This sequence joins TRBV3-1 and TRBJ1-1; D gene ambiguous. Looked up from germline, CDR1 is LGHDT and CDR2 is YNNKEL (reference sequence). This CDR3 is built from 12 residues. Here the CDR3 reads CASSQDWGEALF. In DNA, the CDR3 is TGTGCCAGCAGCCAAGATTGGGGAGAGGCCCTATTT.

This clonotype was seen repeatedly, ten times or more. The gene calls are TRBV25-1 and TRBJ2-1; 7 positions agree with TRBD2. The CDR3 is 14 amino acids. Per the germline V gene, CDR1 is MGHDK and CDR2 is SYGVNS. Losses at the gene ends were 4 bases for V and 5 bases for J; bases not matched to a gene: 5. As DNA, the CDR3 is TGTGCCAGCAGTGCCCGGGACTACCACAATGAGCAGTTCTTC. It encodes CASSARDYHNEQFF.

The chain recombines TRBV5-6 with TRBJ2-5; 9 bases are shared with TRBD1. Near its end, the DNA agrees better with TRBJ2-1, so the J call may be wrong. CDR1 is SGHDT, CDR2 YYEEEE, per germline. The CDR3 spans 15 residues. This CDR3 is CASSLKGTGNNEQFF. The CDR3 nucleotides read TGTGCCAGCAGCTTGAAGGGGACAGGGAACAATGAGCAGTTCTTC.

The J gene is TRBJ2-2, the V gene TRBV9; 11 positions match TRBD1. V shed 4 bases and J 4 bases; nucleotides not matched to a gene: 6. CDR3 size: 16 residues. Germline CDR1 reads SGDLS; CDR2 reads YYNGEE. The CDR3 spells CASSPGTGGVTGELFF. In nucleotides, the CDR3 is TGTGCCAGCAGCCCAGGGACAGGGGGTGTCACCGGGGAGCTGTTTTTT.

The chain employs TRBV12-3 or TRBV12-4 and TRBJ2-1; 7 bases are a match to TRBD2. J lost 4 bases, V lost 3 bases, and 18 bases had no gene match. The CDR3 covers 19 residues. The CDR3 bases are TGTGCCAGCAGTTTTTTTAGGTGGGCGGGAGAGAGGCAATACAATGAGCAGTTCTTC. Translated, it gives CASSFFRWAGERQYNEQFF.

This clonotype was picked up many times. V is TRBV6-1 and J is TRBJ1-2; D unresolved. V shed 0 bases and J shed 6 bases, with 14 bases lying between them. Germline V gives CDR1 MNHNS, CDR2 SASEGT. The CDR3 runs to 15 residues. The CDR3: CASSEAIVGVDGYTF. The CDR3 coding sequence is TGTGCCAGCAGTGAAGCGATCGTCGGGGTGGATGGCTACACCTTC.

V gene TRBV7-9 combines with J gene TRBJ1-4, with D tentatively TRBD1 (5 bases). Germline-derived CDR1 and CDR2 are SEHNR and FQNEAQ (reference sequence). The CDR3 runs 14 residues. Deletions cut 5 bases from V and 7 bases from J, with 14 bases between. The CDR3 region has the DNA TGTGCCAGCAGCCCCGACTGGGGGGGTGAAAAACTGTTTTTT. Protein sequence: CASSPDWGGEKLFF.

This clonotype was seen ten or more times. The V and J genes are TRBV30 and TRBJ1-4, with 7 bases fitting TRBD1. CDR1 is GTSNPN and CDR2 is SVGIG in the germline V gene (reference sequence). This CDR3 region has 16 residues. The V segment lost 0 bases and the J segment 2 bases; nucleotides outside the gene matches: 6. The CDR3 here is CAWSVQGTLTNEKLFF. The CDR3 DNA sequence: TGTGCCTGGAGTGTACAGGGGACGCTTACTAATGAAAAACTGTTTTTT.

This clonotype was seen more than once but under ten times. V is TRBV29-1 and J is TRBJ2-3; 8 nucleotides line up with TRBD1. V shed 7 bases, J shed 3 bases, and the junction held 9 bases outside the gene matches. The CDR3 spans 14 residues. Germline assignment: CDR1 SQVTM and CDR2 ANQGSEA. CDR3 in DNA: TGCAGCGCTCAGACAGGGGCTGTAACAGATACGCAGTATTTT. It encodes CSAQTGAVTDTQYF.

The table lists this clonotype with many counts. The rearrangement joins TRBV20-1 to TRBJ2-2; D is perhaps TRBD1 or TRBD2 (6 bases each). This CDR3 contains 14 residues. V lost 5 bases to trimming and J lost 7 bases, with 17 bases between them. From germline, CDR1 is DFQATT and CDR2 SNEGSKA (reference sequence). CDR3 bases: TGCAGTGCTGGGACCGGGGGCCAAGGCGGGGAGCTGTTTTTT. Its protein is CSAGTGGQGGELFF.

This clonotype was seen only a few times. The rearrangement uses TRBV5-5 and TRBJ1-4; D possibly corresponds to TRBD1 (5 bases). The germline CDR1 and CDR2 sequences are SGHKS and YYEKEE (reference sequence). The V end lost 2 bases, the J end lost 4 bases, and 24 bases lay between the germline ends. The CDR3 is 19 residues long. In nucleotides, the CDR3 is TGTGCCAGCAGCTTTCGTACGGCACAGGTTTACCTTGATAATGAAAAACTGTTTTTT. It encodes CASSFRTAQVYLDNEKLFF.